The next 27 T cell receptor beta chains were all read from a single sample in a study of shared clonotypes between healthy human individuals. CD45RO-negative, CCR7-positively selected cells formed the naive CD8 fraction, excluding terminally differentiated effector memory CD45RA+ cells. Some clones are missing from TCRdb's copy, which holds only in-frame ones; the method was immunoSEQ multiplex PCR. The sample consists of about 2.1 million clones, roughly 95% of them appearing once. The sample taken for sequencing was naive CD8+ T cells from PBMCs. The receptors shown here come from a man between 18 and 35 years old in good health. Some clones in this sample may be carry-over from other donors' samples.

The V call is TRBV6-5, the J call TRBJ2-7; no clear D. The CDR3 runs to 12 residues. With 6 bases removed from V and 3 bases from J, the gap between germline ends came to 9 bases. Germline V lookup: CDR1 MNHEY, CDR2 SVGAGI. CDR3 nucleotides: TGTGCCAGCAGCCCGGGCAACTACGAGCAGTACTTC. Its protein product is CASSPGNYEQYF.

This chain links TRBV5-5 with TRBJ1-1; a possible D gene is TRBD1 (5 bases). This CDR3 spans 14 amino acids. Germline V gene sequence: CDR1 SGHKS, CDR2 YYEKEE (reference sequence). Trimming cost V 0 bases and J 5 bases, with 11 bases left between them. In DNA, the CDR3 is TGTGCCAGCAGCTTGGCAGGGAAAGGTACTGAAGCTTTCTTT. It translates to CASSLAGKGTEAFF.

V gene TRBV27 combines with J gene TRBJ2-7, with D possibly TRBD1 on 5 matching bases. V was pared by 5 bases and J by 1 base, with 9 bases between. The CDR3 runs to 13 residues. Germline V CDR1 and CDR2: MNHEY, SMNVEV (reference sequence). The CDR3 nucleotides read TGTGCCAGCAGTAAACAGGATTCCTACGAGCAGTACTTC. Translation: CASSKQDSYEQYF.

CDR3 sequence reads: CASSLPFQDSYGYTF. As DNA, the CDR3 is TGTGCCAGCAGCTTACCATTCCAGGATTCATATGGCTACACCTTC. The chain recombines TRBV7-9 with TRBJ1-2, with unresolved D. V was clipped by 2 bases and J by 5 bases, with 15 bases between them. The CDR3 has 15 amino acids. Germline V CDR1 and CDR2: SEHNR, FQNEAQ (reference sequence).

The chain employs TRBV9 and TRBJ2-5, with 8 bases that match TRBD2. The CDR3 is 14 amino acids. V lost 6 bases, J lost 1 base, and 5 bases stayed unmatched. Germline values: CDR1 SGDLS, CDR2 YYNGEE. In nucleotides, the CDR3 is TGTGCCAGCAACAGCGGGGGATCCCAAGAGACCCAGTACTTC. Amino acids: CASNSGGSQETQYF.

The V call is TRBV19, the J call TRBJ1-5, with unresolved D. V lost 1 base, J lost 0 bases, and 10 bases lay in between. From germline, CDR1 is LNHDA and CDR2 SQIVND (reference sequence). The CDR3 length is 16 residues. The CDR3 sequence: CASSIGRIHSNQPQHF. The CDR3 DNA follows: TGTGCCAGTAGTATAGGTCGCATTCATAGCAATCAGCCCCAGCATTTT.

The genes are TRBV6-5 and TRBJ1-6; D not resolved. The V end was cut by 7 bases, the J end by 9 bases, with 10 bases between. The CDR3 extends over 12 amino acids. Germline CDR1 MNHEY, CDR2 SVGAGI. CDR3 coding DNA: TGTGCCAGCACCGACCATGGTTCACCCCTCCACTTT. It codes for CASTDHGSPLHF.

This rearrangement joins TRBV27 to TRBJ2-3; D perhaps matches TRBD2 (6 bases). V lost 5 bases to trimming and J lost 1 base, with 16 bases between them. This CDR3 comprises 16 residues. Looked up from germline, CDR1 is MNHEY and CDR2 is SMNVEV (reference sequence). The CDR3 is CASSMYWASGTDTQYF. The CDR3 DNA reads as TGTGCCAGCAGTATGTACTGGGCTAGCGGCACAGATACGCAGTATTTT.

The chain couples TRBV7-9 to TRBJ2-2, with D hard to call. Trimming left V 3 bases short and J 0 bases short, with 11 bases between. This CDR3 contains 16 residues. CDR1 and CDR2 from the germline V gene are SEHNR and FQNEAQ (reference sequence). The CDR3 sequence: CASSFATRTNTGELFF. Written as DNA, the CDR3 is TGTGCCAGCAGCTTCGCGACACGGACGAACACCGGGGAGCTGTTTTTT. Together with reference TRBV7-9 and TRBJ2-2, the CDR3 gives the full variable domain: DTGVSQNPRHKITKRGQNVTFRCDPISEHNRLYWYRQTLGQGPEFLTYFQNEAQLEKSRLLSDRFSAERPKGSFSTLEIQRTEQGDSAMYLCASSFATRTNTGELFFGEGSRLTVL.

This chain connects TRBV27 to TRBJ1-1, with D hard to call. The CDR3 length is 14 residues. V was shortened by 2 bases and J by 4 bases, with 11 bases between the two germline ends. Germline V CDR1 and CDR2: MNHEY, SMNVEV (reference sequence). CDR3 in DNA: TGTGCCAGCAGTTTAGCCCAACGGAGCACTGAAGCTTTCTTT. This gives the protein CASSLAQRSTEAFF.

This clone has a single count. This chain uses TRBV28 with TRBJ2-3, with unresolved D. The V and J ends lost 3 bases and 4 bases respectively, with 5 bases between them. Germline V CDR1 and CDR2: MDHEN, SYDVKM. This CDR3 is 12 amino acids long. The chain's CDR3 is CASSFIADTQYF. Written as DNA, the CDR3 is TGTGCCAGCAGTTTTATTGCAGATACGCAGTATTTT.

The chain links TRBV29-1 to TRBJ1-1; the match to TRBD1 covers 9 bases. The V and J ends lost 5 bases and 9 bases, in that order; junction bases with no gene match: 7. The CDR3 totals 12 residues. Germline V gives CDR1 SQVTM, CDR2 ANQGSEA. CDR3 nucleotide sequence: TGCAGCGTTCCCGGGACAGGGACGCAAGCTTTCTTT. It yields the protein CSVPGTGTQAFF. The full variable domain, its missing parts supplied by reference TRBV29-1 and TRBJ1-1, is SAVISQKPSRDICQRGTSLTIQCQVDSQVTMMFWYRQQPGQSLTLIATANQGSEATYESGFVIDKFPISRPNLTFSTLTVSNMSPEDSSIYLCSVPGTGTQAFFGQGTRLTVV.

This sequence joins TRBV29-1 and TRBJ2-3; D is perhaps TRBD2 (6 bases). Germline V gene lookup returns CDR1 SQVTM and CDR2 ANQGSEA. The CDR3 spans 15 residues. Trimming took off 6 bases at V and 4 bases at J, with 20 bases between the two ends. DNA for the CDR3: TGCAGCGTCGCAAACCGCGGGACTGGAGCAGATACGCAGTATTTT. This codes for CSVANRGTGADTQYF.

This clone was observed a handful of times. Additional DNA sequences in this sample encode the identical CDR3. The chain couples TRBV4-1 to TRBJ1-1; D is unresolved. Per the germline V gene, CDR1 is MGHRA and CDR2 is YSYEKL. V was pared by 1 base and J by 1 base, with 7 bases between. CDR3 length: 14 residues. This chain's CDR3 is CASSQVEGNTEAFF. CDR3 nucleotides: TGCGCCAGCAGCCAAGTTGAGGGGAACACTGAAGCTTTCTTT.

The genes are TRBV5-4 and TRBJ1-4; TRBD1 matches 9 bases. CDR1 is SGHNT, CDR2 YYREEE, per germline (reference sequence). The CDR3 covers 14 residues. With V trimmed by 2 bases and J by 8 bases, 4 bases remained unmatched. CDR3: CASSFGTGKEKLFF. In DNA form, the CDR3 reads TGTGCCAGCAGCTTCGGGACAGGGAAGGAAAAACTGTTTTTT.

This CDR3 reads CSALAGTSPYEQYF. The CDR3 DNA is TGCAGCGCACTAGCCGGGACTAGCCCCTACGAGCAGTACTTC. The chain recombines TRBV29-1 with TRBJ2-7; 9 bases align to TRBD2. J was trimmed by 2 bases and V by 7 bases; bases with no gene match: 9. The germline gives CDR1 SQVTM, CDR2 ANQGSEA. This CDR3 comprises 14 residues.

The V gene is TRBV27, the J gene TRBJ2-1; D assignment may be TRBD1 or TRBD2 (5 bases each). Germline V gene data show CDR1 as MNHEY and CDR2 as SMNVEV (reference sequence). This CDR3 comprises 15 residues. Trimming shortened V by 3 bases and J by 4 bases, and 13 bases separated the two germline ends. The CDR3 DNA reads as TGTGCCAGCAGTTTCGCCGGCTGGGGGTACAATGAGCAGTTCTTC. Translation gives CASSFAGWGYNEQFF.

J is TRBJ2-1 and V is TRBV19; D unclear. The CDR3 is made up of 14 amino acids. Deletions cut 1 base from V and 9 bases from J, with 13 bases between. The V gene's germline CDR1 is LNHDA and CDR2 SQIVND (reference sequence). The CDR3 loop reads CASSIGTKYGEQFF. The CDR3 coding sequence is TGTGCCAGTAGTATAGGAACTAAGTACGGTGAGCAGTTCTTC.

J is TRBJ1-2 and V is TRBV27; 8 bases match TRBD1. CDR3 length: 13 residues. CDR1 and CDR2 from the germline V gene are MNHEY and SMNVEV (reference sequence). V was pared by 2 bases and J by 8 bases, with 4 bases of the junction left unmatched. CDR3 region: CASSLGTGSGYTF. The CDR3 DNA reads as TGTGCCAGCAGTTTAGGGACAGGCTCCGGCTACACCTTC.

V gene TRBV28 combines with J gene TRBJ1-1; possible D gene TRBD1, 6 bases. V was clipped by 2 bases and J by 3 bases, with 16 bases between them. The CDR3 length is 16 residues. The V gene's germline CDR1 is MDHEN and CDR2 SYDVKM. Written as DNA, the CDR3 is TGTGCCAGCAGTTTAGAAAGGGGGTTGAGGTACACTGAAGCTTTCTTT. Translating it yields CASSLERGLRYTEAFF.

This chain uses TRBV2 with TRBJ1-2, with D possibly being TRBD1 (5 bases). This CDR3 is 15 amino acids long. CDR1 and CDR2 (germline): SNHLY, FYNNEI. V lost 4 bases to trimming and J lost 2 bases, with 14 bases between them. CDR3 sequence (DNA): TGTGCCAGCAGTGTGGGGCCAGGTGGAAACTATGGCTACACCTTC. It codes for CASSVGPGGNYGYTF.

V is TRBV19 and J is TRBJ2-3; D not resolved. Germline V lookup: CDR1 LNHDA, CDR2 SQIVND (reference sequence). CDR3 length equals 14 residues. Trimming removed 5 bases at V and 2 bases at J, with 11 bases between. The CDR3 here is CASSPRHFTDTQYF. CDR3 in DNA: TGTGCCAGTAGTCCCAGACACTTCACAGATACGCAGTATTTT.

The chain joins TRBV20-1 to TRBJ2-7; D ambiguous. The CDR3 contains 11 residues. Trimming took 6 bases from V and 5 from J, leaving 11 bases between them. Germline CDR1 and CDR2: DFQATT and SNEGSKA (reference sequence). In DNA, the CDR3 is TGCAGTGCGTGGGCTAGTCACGAGCAGTACTTC. This sequence encodes CSAWASHEQYF.

This clone came up once. The V and J genes are TRBV5-6 and TRBJ1-1; no reliable D call. V dropped 6 bases and J dropped 4 bases, with 16 bases sitting between them. This CDR3 has 14 amino acids. The germline V gene has CDR1 SGHDT and CDR2 YYEEEE. CDR3 region: CASTILHGSTEAFF. The CDR3 DNA follows: TGTGCCAGCACAATCCTTCATGGGAGCACTGAAGCTTTCTTT.

CDR3 sequence: CASSSMLNTEAFF. As DNA, the CDR3 is TGTGCCAGCAGTTCGATGCTAAACACTGAAGCTTTCTTT. The rearrangement uses TRBV27 and TRBJ1-1; D not certain. V lost 4 bases, J lost 2 bases, and 8 bases lay in between. The CDR3 loop spans 13 amino acids. The germline CDR1 and CDR2 sequences are MNHEY and SMNVEV (reference sequence).

This clone occurred once. The chain uses TRBV4-2 and TRBJ2-5; D assignment may be TRBD1 or TRBD2 (6 bases each). The V end lost 5 bases, the J end lost 1 base, and 23 bases lay between the germline ends. The CDR3 length is 18 residues. In germline, CDR1 is LGHNA, CDR2 YNFKEQ. DNA of the CDR3: TGTGCCAGCAGCACAAGAACCGAATTCCGGGGGCCCCAAGAGACCCAGTACTTC. Translation gives CASSTRTEFRGPQETQYF.

The gene calls are TRBV7-2 and TRBJ2-1; perhaps D is TRBD1 or TRBD2 (5 bases each). V lost 4 bases, J lost 9 bases, and 10 bases lay in between. The V gene's germline CDR1 is SGHTA and CDR2 FQGNSA. The CDR3 is 12 residues long. CDR3 sequence (DNA): TGTGCCAGCAGCTCCCGGGGCGTTGAGCAGTTCTTC. This sequence encodes CASSSRGVEQFF.